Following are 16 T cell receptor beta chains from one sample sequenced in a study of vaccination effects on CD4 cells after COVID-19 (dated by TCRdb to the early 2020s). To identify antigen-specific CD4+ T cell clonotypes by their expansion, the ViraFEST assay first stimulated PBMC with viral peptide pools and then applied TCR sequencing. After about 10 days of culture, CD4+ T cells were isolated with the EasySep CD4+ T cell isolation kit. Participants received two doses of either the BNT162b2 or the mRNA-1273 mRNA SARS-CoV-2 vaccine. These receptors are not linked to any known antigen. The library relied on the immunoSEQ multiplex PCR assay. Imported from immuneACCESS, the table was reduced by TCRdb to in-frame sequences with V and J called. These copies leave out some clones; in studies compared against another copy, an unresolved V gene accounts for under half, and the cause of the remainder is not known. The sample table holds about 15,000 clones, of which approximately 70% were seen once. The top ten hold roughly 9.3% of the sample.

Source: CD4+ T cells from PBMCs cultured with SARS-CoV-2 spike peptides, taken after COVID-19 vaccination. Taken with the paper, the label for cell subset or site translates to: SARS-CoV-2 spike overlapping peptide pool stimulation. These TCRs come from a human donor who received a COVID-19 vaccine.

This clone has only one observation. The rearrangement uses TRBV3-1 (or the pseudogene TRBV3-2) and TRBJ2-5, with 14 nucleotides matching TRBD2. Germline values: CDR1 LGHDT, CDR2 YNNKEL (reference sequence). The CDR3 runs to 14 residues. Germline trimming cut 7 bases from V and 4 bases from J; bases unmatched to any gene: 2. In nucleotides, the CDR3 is TGTGCCAGCACCGGACTAGCGGGAGGAGAGACCCAGTACTTC. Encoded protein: CASTGLAGGETQYF.

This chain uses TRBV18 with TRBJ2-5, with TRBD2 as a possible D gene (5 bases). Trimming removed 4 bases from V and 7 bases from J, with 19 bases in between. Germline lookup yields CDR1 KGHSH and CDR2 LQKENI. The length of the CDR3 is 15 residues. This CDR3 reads CASSLSEGLAWTQYF. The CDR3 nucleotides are TGTGCCAGCTCACTATCTGAAGGGCTAGCATGGACCCAGTACTTC.

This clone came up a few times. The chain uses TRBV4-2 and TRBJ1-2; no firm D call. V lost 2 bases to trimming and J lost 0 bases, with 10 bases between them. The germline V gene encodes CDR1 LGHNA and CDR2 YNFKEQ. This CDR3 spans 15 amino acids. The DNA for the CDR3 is TGTGCCAGCAGCCAACCCGGACGAGCTAACTATGGCTACACCTTC. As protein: CASSQPGRANYGYTF.

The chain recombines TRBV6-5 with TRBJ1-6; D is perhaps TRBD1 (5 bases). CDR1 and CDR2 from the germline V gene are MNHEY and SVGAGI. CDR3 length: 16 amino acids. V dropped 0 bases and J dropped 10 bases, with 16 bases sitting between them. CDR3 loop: CASSYSRSGLGSPLHF. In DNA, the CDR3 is TGTGCCAGCAGTTACTCGAGGTCGGGGCTGGGCTCACCCCTCCACTTT.

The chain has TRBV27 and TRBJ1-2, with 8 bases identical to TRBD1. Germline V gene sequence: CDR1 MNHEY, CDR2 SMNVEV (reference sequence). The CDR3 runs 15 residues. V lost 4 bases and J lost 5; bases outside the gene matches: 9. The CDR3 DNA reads TGTGCCAGCAGTTCCCTGGTTCAGGGGGCGTATGGCTACACCTTC. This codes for CASSSLVQGAYGYTF.

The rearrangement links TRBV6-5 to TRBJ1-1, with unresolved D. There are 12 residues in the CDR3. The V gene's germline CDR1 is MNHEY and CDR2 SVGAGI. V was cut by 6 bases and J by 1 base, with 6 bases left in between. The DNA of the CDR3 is TGTGCCAGCAGCAAACAGAACACTGAAGCTTTCTTT. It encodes CASSKQNTEAFF.

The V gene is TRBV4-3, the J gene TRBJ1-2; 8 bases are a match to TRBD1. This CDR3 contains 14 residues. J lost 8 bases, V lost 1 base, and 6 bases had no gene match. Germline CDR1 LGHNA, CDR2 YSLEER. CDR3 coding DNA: TGCGCCAGCAGCCAAGGGCAGGGGGCGCAAGGCTACACCTTC. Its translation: CASSQGQGAQGYTF.

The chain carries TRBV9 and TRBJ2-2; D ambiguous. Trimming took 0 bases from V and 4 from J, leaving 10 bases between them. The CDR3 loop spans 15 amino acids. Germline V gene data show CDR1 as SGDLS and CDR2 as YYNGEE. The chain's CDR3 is CASSVVALSTGELFF. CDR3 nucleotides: TGTGCCAGCAGCGTAGTGGCTCTAAGCACCGGGGAGCTGTTTTTT.

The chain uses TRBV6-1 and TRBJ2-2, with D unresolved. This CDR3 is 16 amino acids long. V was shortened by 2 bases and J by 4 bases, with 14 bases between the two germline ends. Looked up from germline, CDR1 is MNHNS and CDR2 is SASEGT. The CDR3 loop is CASSETDRHPTGELFF. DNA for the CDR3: TGTGCCAGCAGTGAAACAGATCGACACCCCACCGGGGAGCTGTTTTTT.

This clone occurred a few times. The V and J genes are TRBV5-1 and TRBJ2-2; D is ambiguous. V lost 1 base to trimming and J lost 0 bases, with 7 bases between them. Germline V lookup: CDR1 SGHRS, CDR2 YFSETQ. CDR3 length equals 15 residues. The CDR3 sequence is CASSLNSANTGELFF. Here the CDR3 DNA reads TGCGCCAGCAGCTTGAACAGCGCGAACACCGGGGAGCTGTTTTTT.

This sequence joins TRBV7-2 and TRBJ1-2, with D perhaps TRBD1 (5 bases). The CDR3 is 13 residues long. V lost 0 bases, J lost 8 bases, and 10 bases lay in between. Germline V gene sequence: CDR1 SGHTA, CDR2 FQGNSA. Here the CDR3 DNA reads TGTGCCAGCAGCTTAGCGTTCGGGGACGGCTACACCTTC. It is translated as CASSLAFGDGYTF.

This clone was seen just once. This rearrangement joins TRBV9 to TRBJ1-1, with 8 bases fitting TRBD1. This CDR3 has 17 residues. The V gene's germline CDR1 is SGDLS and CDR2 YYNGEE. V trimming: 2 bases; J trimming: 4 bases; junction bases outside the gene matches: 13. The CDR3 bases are TGTGCCAGCAGCGTCGGGGGCAGGGGGCTCGGGAGCACTGAAGCTTTCTTT. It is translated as CASSVGGRGLGSTEAFF.

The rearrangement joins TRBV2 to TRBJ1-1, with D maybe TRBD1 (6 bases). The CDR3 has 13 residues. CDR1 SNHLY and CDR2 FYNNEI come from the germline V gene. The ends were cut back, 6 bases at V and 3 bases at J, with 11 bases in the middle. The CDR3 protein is CASSGTGYTEAFF. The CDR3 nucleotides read TGTGCCAGCAGCGGCACAGGGTACACTGAAGCTTTCTTT.

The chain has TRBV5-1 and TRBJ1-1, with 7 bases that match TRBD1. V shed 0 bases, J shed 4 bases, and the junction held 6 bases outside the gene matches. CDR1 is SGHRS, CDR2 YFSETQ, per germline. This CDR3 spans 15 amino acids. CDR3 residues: CASSLGGTVGTEAFF. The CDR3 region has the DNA TGCGCCAGCAGCTTGGGTGGGACAGTGGGCACTGAAGCTTTCTTT.

CDR3 protein: CASMDRGRTDTQYF. The CDR3 DNA reads as TGTGCCAGCATGGACAGGGGTCGGACAGATACGCAGTATTTT. The chain is built from TRBV6-5 and TRBJ2-3; 9 bases agree with TRBD1. Trimming took 7 bases from V and 3 from J; bases not matched to a gene: 5. CDR3 length equals 14 residues. CDR1 and CDR2 from the germline V gene are MNHEY and SVGAGI.

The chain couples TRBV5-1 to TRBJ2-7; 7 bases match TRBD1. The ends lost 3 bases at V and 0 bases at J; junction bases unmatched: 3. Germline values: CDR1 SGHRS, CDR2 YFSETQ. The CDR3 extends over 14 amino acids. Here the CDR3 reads CASSWGQFSYEQYF. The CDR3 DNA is TGCGCCAGCAGCTGGGGACAGTTCTCCTACGAGCAGTACTTC.